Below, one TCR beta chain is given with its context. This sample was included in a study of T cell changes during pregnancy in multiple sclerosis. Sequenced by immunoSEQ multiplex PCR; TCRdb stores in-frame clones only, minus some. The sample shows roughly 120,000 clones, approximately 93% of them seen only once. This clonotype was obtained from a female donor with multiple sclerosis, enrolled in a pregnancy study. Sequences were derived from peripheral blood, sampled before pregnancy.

In DNA form, the CDR3 reads TGTGCCAGCAGCCCTAGAGGACAGGGGGTGCGTGGCTACACCTTC. Translated, it gives CASSPRGQGVRGYTF. V is TRBV6-5 and J is TRBJ1-2; 10 bases are shared with TRBD1. The ends lost 6 bases at V and 7 bases at J; junction bases unmatched: 11. This CDR3 has 15 residues. Germline V gene data show CDR1 as MNHEY and CDR2 as SVGAGI.